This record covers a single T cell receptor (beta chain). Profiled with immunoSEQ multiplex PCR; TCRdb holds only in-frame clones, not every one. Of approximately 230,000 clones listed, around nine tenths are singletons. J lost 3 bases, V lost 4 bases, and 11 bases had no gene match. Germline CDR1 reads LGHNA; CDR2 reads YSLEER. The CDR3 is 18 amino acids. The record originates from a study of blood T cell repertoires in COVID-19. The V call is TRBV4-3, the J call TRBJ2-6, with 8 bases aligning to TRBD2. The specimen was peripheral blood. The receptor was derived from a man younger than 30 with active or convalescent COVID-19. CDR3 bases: TGCGCCAGCAGCCCTCGTCCTAGCGGGCCCAATGGGGCCAACGTCCTGACTTTC. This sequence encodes CASSPRPSGPNGANVLTF.